Presented here are 9 T cell receptor beta chains from one specimen sequenced in a study of glioma-infiltrating T cells (dated by TCRdb to the mid-2010s). The instrument was an Illumina MiSeq. TCR alpha and beta CDR3 regions were amplified with the iRepertoire nested amplicon-rescue multiplex PCR (arm-PCR) platform from RNA. The raw public reads went through TCRdb reprocessing: fastp at Q25, MiXCR clone calling, in-frame beta chains kept. Identical CDR3 protein sequences are pooled into one entry, listed with their most common genes and DNA. The sample has about 3,900 distinct CDR3 sequences on record, around 30% of them singletons. The ten largest clones take up roughly 24% of the sample. Material for sequencing was glioma tissue, nonneoplastic brain tissue, or PBMCs (not recorded which). These receptors all come from a human donor with low-grade glioma or glioblastoma, undergoing nonglioma brain surgery, or in good health (not recorded which).

The chain joins TRBV11-1 to TRBJ2-3; TRBD2 agrees at 13 bases. Trimming cost V 6 bases and J 4 bases; bases outside gene matches: 13. CDR1 SGHAT and CDR2 FQDESV come from the germline V gene (reference sequence). The CDR3 spans 18 residues. CDR3 coding DNA: TGTGCCAGCAGTCCAGGCGGACTAGCGGGAGCCGCACCAGATACGCAGTATTTT. It translates to CASSPGGLAGAAPDTQYF.

This clonotype was seen many times. A junction end diverges from the germline sequence, so it may reflect a read error. The chain links TRBV7-7 to TRBJ2-5, with 10 bases aligning to TRBD1. The CDR3 runs to 15 residues. Per the germline V gene, CDR1 is SSHAT and CDR2 is FNYEAQ (reference sequence). DNA for the CDR3: TGTGCTAGCAGCACGGGACAGGGGATTAGAGAGACCCAGTACTTC. Its protein is CASSTGQGIRETQYF.

Turning to this clonotype: This clone may be a read error of a much larger clone one base away. V usage is TRBV2 and J usage is TRBJ1-6, with D uncertain. The CDR3 has 12 amino acids. Germline V gene lookup returns CDR1 SNHLY and CDR2 FYNNEI. V lost 6 bases and J 14 bases, leaving 14 bases between the germline ends. This CDR3 reads CASSATSSSLHF. The CDR3 bases are TGTGCCAGCAGCGCCACCTCCTCATCCCTCCACTTT.

The table lists this clonotype with a few counts. The rearrangement uses TRBV19 and TRBJ1-1; D ambiguous. V was pared by 3 bases and J by 1 base, with 9 bases between. Per germline, CDR1 LNHDA and CDR2 SQIVND (reference sequence). The CDR3 has 14 amino acids. The CDR3 nucleotides are TGTGCCAGTAGTATCCAGAGTACGAACACTGAAGCTTTCTTT. Its protein product is CASSIQSTNTEAFF.

This clonotype has at least ten counts. This sequence joins TRBV29-1 and TRBJ1-1; TRBD1 matches 10 bases. Germline V CDR1 and CDR2: SQVTM, ANQGSEA. The CDR3 length is 13 residues. With 7 bases clipped from V and 3 bases from J, the junction kept 5 bases outside the gene matches. The CDR3 sequence: CSGDRGQDTEAFF. CDR3 coding DNA: TGCAGCGGCGACAGGGGGCAAGACACTGAAGCTTTCTTT.

The chain employs TRBV5-4 and TRBJ1-1; D gene ambiguous. Germline values: CDR1 SGHNT, CDR2 YYREEE (reference sequence). Trimming stripped 4 bases from V and 3 bases from J, with 10 bases between. This CDR3 has 13 amino acids. CDR3: CASSEEFDTEAFF. Written as DNA, the CDR3 is TGTGCCAGCAGCGAAGAATTTGACACTGAAGCTTTCTTT.

By share, this clonotype counts as medium-sized (0.01 to 0.1%). The gene calls are TRBV6-1 and TRBJ2-1, with D perhaps matching TRBD1 or TRBD2 (5 bases each). In germline, CDR1 is MNHNS, CDR2 SASEGT. The CDR3 contains 16 residues. V was clipped by 6 bases and J by 7 bases, with 22 bases between them. DNA of the CDR3: TGTGCCAGCAGACCATACCCGGGACGCATGGCAAATGAGCAGTTCTTC. Translation gives CASRPYPGRMANEQFF.

On this clonotype: A much more abundant neighbour one base away suggests this may be a read error. The chain recombines TRBV18 with TRBJ2-7, with TRBD1 as a possible D gene (6 bases). CDR3 size: 12 residues. Germline V lookup: CDR1 KGHSH, CDR2 LQKENI. CDR3 sequence (DNA): TGTTCCAGCTCATCCGGACAGAGCGAGCAGTACTTC. Protein: CSSSSGQSEQYF.

Note on this clonotype: The conserved phenylalanine or tryptophan is not found at the CDR3 terminus, so this likely reflects a read error. This chain connects TRBV7-2 to TRBJ1-5, with D tentatively TRBD1 (5 bases). Germline V CDR1 and CDR2: SGHTA, FQGNSA. This CDR3 region has 14 residues. Here the CDR3 reads CASSLDRSSQPQHS. CDR3 bases: TGTGCCAGCAGCTTAGACAGGAGCAGTCAGCCCCAGCATTCT.